This T cell receptor (beta chain) stems from a study of T cell clonality in common variable immunodeficiency. Whole-study results and caveats: In common variable immunodeficiency, TCR beta chains reportedly carried fewer deletions and N-nucleotide insertions. CVID subjects shared fewer TCRbeta clones than healthy controls did. CVID subjects showed higher TCRbeta clonality than healthy controls.

Equal genomic DNA amounts from CVID and control samples were sequenced. Generated by immunoSEQ multiplex PCR, the TCRdb table keeps only in-frame clones and is missing some. The repertoire consists of about 19,000 clones, none detected only once. A word on this clone: Its target is not known. The read falls 3 residues short of the CDR3 end, and the missing part is taken from the germline J gene.

Germline lookup yields CDR1 LNHDA and CDR2 SQIVND (reference sequence). The length of the CDR3 is 18 residues. Trimming stripped 3 bases from V and 0 bases from J, with 17 bases between. The rearrangement links TRBV19 to TRBJ2-2; a weak D match, TRBD2 (6 bases). The receptor comes from a human donor with common variable immunodeficiency. The sample taken for sequencing was peripheral blood mononuclear cells. The covered CDR3 bases are TGTGCCAGTAGTATCCTCTCCTCGGACTATGCGAACACCGGGGAG. It is translated as CASSILSSDYANTGE. The full CDR3 reads CASSILSSDYANTGELFF. Complete variable domain (other parts from reference TRBV19 and TRBJ2-2): DGGITQSPKYLFRKEGQNVTLSCEQNLNHDAMYWYRQDPGQGLRLIYYSQIVNDFQKGDIAEGYSVSREKKESFPLTVTSAQKNPTAFYLCASSILSSDYANTGELFFGEGSRLTVL.